Listed below are T cell receptor beta chains from one sample, sequenced in a study of shared clonotypes between healthy human individuals. Sequenced by immunoSEQ multiplex PCR; TCRdb stores in-frame clones only, minus some. Of under 750,000 clones listed, about two thirds are singletons. The sample was memory CD4+ T cells sorted from blood. All receptors come from a woman aged 25 to 39 in good health. Each CDR3 is given with its conserved first and last residue. D genes are given only for firm matches. The size field is filled for only some rows; it gives once, few, many or a size class.

d_call,clone_size,j_call,v_call,cdr3_nt,cdr3_aa
-,-,TRBJ1-2,TRBV2,TGTGCCAGCAGTATTCGTCTAAGTGGCTACACCTTC,CASSIRLSGYTF
-,-,TRBJ2-2,TRBV27,TGTGCCAGCAGTTTTAGGGGTCGGGGCACCGGGGAGCTGTTTTTT,CASSFRGRGTGELFF
-,few,TRBJ1-1,TRBV5-8,TGTGCCAGCTGGTACGGCACCAACACTGAAGCTTTCTTT,CASWYGTNTEAFF
-,-,TRBJ1-3,TRBV4-1,TGCGCCAGCAGCCAAGAACCGACAGCCTCTGGAAACACCATATATTTT,CASSQEPTASGNTIYF
TRBD1,-,TRBJ2-7,TRBV2,TGTGCCAGCAGTGAAAATGACAGGGTCCGATACTTC,CASSENDRVRYF
TRBD1,-,TRBJ1-4,TRBV27,TGTGCCAGCAGACTACAGGGGTCTGGTGAAAAACTGTTTTTT,CASRLQGSGEKLFF
-,-,TRBJ2-7,TRBV7-6,TGTGCCAGCAGCTTAGCTCGGCTCGGTGAGCAGTACTTC,CASSLARLGEQYF
-,-,TRBJ1-2,TRBV20-1,TGCAGTGCTGCCAGGGTACCTGGCTACACCTTC,CSAARVPGYTF
-,-,TRBJ1-5,TRBV6-1,TGTGCCAGCAGTGGGTTGGAGAGTAATAGCAATCAGCCCCAGCATTTT,CASSGLESNSNQPQHF
TRBD1,-,TRBJ2-1,TRBV2,TGTGCCGGACCGGGACAGCCCTACAATGAGCAGTTCTTC,CAGPGQPYNEQFF
TRBD2,-,TRBJ2-2,TRBV6-5,TGTGCCAGCAGCCAAGCGGGACTTTACACCGGGGAGCTGTTTTTT,CASSQAGLYTGELFF
-,-,TRBJ2-1,TRBV10-1,TGCGCCAGCAGTGCTAATAGCGGAATAAATGAGCAGTTCTTC,CASSANSGINEQFF
TRBD1,-,TRBJ1-4,TRBV5-1,TGCGCCAGCAGCCCGGGGACAGTTACTAATGAAAAACTGTTTTTT,CASSPGTVTNEKLFF
-,-,TRBJ2-3,TRBV7-9,TGTGCCAGCAGCTTGGAGGGAGTGAGGAATACGCAGTATTTT,CASSLEGVRNTQYF
-,few,TRBJ1-1,TRBV10-1,TGCGCCAGCAGGGGCCATATGAACACTGAAGCTTTCTTT,CASRGHMNTEAFF
-,-,TRBJ1-2,TRBV19,TGTGCCAGTAGTATAAGGGGAATCTATGGCTACACCTTC,CASSIRGIYGYTF